A selection of T cell receptor beta chains follows, all from one sample in a study of memory CD4+ T cells and cytomegalovirus serostatus. Method: immunoSEQ multiplex PCR; TCRdb's copy keeps in-frame clones and lacks some. Seen here are approximately 46,000 clones, roughly 83% observed once, and the top ten hold roughly 1.1%. The source material was memory CD4+ T cells from blood. These receptor sequences come from an adult in good health and CMV-seronegative. CDR3s leave out the opening cysteine and the closing phenylalanine or tryptophan.

>TRBV19
ASSASGYGGETQY
>TRBV15
ATSRGQGGYEQY
>TRBV2
ASSEAGDTEAF
>TRBV14
ASSQEWGRSAEAF
>TRBV9
ASNPTGGKNIQY
>TRBV7-2
ASSLEPGGQPQH
>TRBV5-5
ASSYTGQGKGYT
>TRBV11-3
ASSFQDRGSYEQY
>TRBV4-3
ASSQEAGFNEQF
>TRBV6-6
ASSLGTGKGNTIY
>TRBV5-6
ASSLATVPSTDTQY
>TRBV5-6
ASTPITRVDGYT
>TRBV7-3
ASSPTSNQPQH
>TRBV25-1
ASKQGNTGWNTEAF
>TRBV19
ASRQEALGPQH
>TRBV11-2
ASSVGVAGVGETQY
>TRBV7-8
ASSLYPTGRGTQY
>TRBV9
ASSVTDGGTDTQY
>TRBV9
ASSGVAGGGTDTQY
>TRBV5-4
ASSSGLAGGYEQF
>TRBV2
ASSKQPPETQY
>TRBV2
ASRGLVGGNEQF
>TRBV27
ASSLKGRLAGYNEQF
>TRBV4-3
ASSQGSQNEKLF
>TRBV15
ATSLDISTETQY
>TRBV20-1
SASGRDEQF
>TRBV5-4
ASRRTDTDTQY
>TRBV5-1
ASSLNPSGAQY
>TRBV5-4
ASSSGTSPDTQY
>TRBV13
ASNRGATKNIQY
>TRBV30
AWSVRQGAGELF
>TRBV2
ASSGTVGEAF